The next 18 T cell receptor beta chains were all read from a single sample in a study of neurological immune-mediated disorders. Each CDR3 protein is one row after TCRdb ran MiXCR on the 5' RACE reads. This sample carries 55,000 to 80,000 distinct CDR3 sequences, under 5% of them seen once, and the ten largest clones take 3.4%. Sequencing was carried out using PBMCs. Receptor source: a woman in her fifties or sixties with multiple sclerosis.

This clonotype was observed many times. V is TRBV4-2 and J is TRBJ1-5; TRBD1 agrees at 7 bases. This CDR3 spans 15 amino acids. Losses at the gene ends were 2 bases for V and 5 bases for J; bases not matched to a gene: 6. The V gene's germline CDR1 is LGHNA and CDR2 YNFKEQ. CDR3 sequence (DNA): TGTGCCAGCAGCCAACGAGACAGGGCCCATCAGCCCCAGCATTTT. It translates to CASSQRDRAHQPQHF.

This clonotype appeared many times. The CDR3 DNA reads as TGCAGCGCCGGACAGATGAACACTGAAGCTTTCTTT. Amino acids: CSAGQMNTEAFF. The chain couples TRBV29-1 to TRBJ1-1; perhaps TRBD1 as D (6 bases). This CDR3 region has 12 residues. In germline, CDR1 is SQVTM, CDR2 ANQGSEA. Trimming took 7 bases from V and 0 from J, leaving 9 bases between them.

This clonotype was counted only a few times. The CDR3 DNA follows: TGTGCCAGCAGTGATGCGGGGGTGAGGTATGGCTACACCTTC. This gives the protein CASSDAGVRYGYTF. This chain joins TRBV2 and TRBJ1-2, with D tentatively TRBD1 (5 bases). The germline V gene encodes CDR1 SNHLY and CDR2 FYNNEI. Trimming removed 3 bases from V and 5 bases from J, with 13 bases in between. The CDR3 contains 14 residues.

The chain joins TRBV27 to TRBJ1-6; a possible D gene is TRBD1 (6 bases). This CDR3 is built from 14 residues. Germline V gives CDR1 MNHEY, CDR2 SMNVEV (reference sequence). V dropped 3 bases and J dropped 13 bases, with 16 bases sitting between them. The CDR3 nucleotides are TGTGCCAGCAGTTTCGGGAGTTGGGGGGGCCCCCTCCACTTT. It encodes CASSFGSWGGPLHF.

This clonotype was recorded many times. The J gene is TRBJ1-1, the V gene TRBV5-1; 8 nucleotides line up with TRBD1. Germline V gives CDR1 SGHRS, CDR2 YFSETQ. The CDR3 is made up of 14 amino acids. The V gene end was trimmed by 2 bases and the J gene end by 2 bases; junction bases not matched to a gene: 2. CDR3 residues: CASSFRGLNTEAFF. The CDR3 DNA follows: TGCGCCAGCAGCTTCAGGGGGCTAAACACTGAAGCTTTCTTT. Full variable domain (missing parts from reference TRBV5-1 and TRBJ1-1): KAGVTQTPRYLIKTRGQQVTLSCSPISGHRSVSWYQQTPGQGLQFLFEYFSETQRNKGNFPGRFSGRQFSNSRSEMNVSTLELGDSALYLCASSFRGLNTEAFFGQGTRLTVV.

This clonotype was found many times. V gene TRBV5-1 combines with J gene TRBJ1-6, with a possible D match to TRBD1 (5 bases). With 2 bases removed from V and 7 bases from J, the gap between germline ends came to 13 bases. This CDR3 spans 15 amino acids. In germline, CDR1 is SGHRS, CDR2 YFSETQ. The CDR3 spells CASSLSVQENSPLHF. CDR3 in DNA: TGCGCCAGCAGCTTATCGGTACAGGAGAATTCACCCCTCCACTTT.

Concerning this clonotype: Since a much larger clone is just one base distant, this may be a read error. The chain joins TRBV20-1 to TRBJ2-7; D call uncertain. CDR1 DFQATT and CDR2 SNEGSKA come from the germline V gene (reference sequence). The CDR3 contains 14 residues. V was cut by 8 bases and J by 0 bases, with 17 bases left in between. The CDR3 nucleotides read TGCAGTACAGAGACGGTAGTGACCTCCTACGAGCAGTACTTC. Translating gives CSTETVVTSYEQYF.

At least ten counts were recorded for this clonotype. The chain combines TRBV6-2 or TRBV6-3 with TRBJ2-5, with a weak D call TRBD1 (6 bases). Trimming removed 6 bases at V and 5 bases at J, with 16 bases between. Germline V gene lookup returns CDR1 MNHEY and CDR2 SVGEGT. The CDR3 runs 14 residues. In DNA, the CDR3 is TGTGCCAGCAGCAAGGGGACAAGCACGGAGACCCAGTACTTC. Translating gives CASSKGTSTETQYF.

This clonotype was observed many times. The chain has TRBV7-8 and TRBJ2-7; a possible D gene is TRBD2 (7 bases). The CDR3 spans 16 residues. Per the germline V gene, CDR1 is SGHVS and CDR2 is FQNEAQ. Between the trimmed V and J ends, which lost 0 bases and 3 bases, there was a span of 15 bases. CDR3 in DNA: TGTGCCAGCAGCTTAGCGCTTAGGGGGGGCATCTACGAGCAGTACTTC. As protein: CASSLALRGGIYEQYF. The entire variable domain, with the rest obtained from reference TRBV7-8 and TRBJ2-7, is as follows: GAGVSQSPRYKVAKRGQDVALRCDPISGHVSLFWYQQALGQGPEFLTYFQNEAQLDKSGLPSDRFFAERPEGSVSTLKIQRTQQEDSAVYLCASSLALRGGIYEQYFGPGTRLTVT.

In its sample, this clonotype was seen many times. The V and J genes are TRBV6-5 and TRBJ1-6, with TRBD1 matching 7 bases. The CDR3 is made up of 16 amino acids. The junction had 5 bases not matched to a gene; V was cut back by 2 bases and J by 4 bases. The germline CDR1 and CDR2 sequences are MNHEY and SVGAGI. The CDR3 nucleotides read TGTGCCAGCAGTTACCGATCGACAGGGTATAATTCACCCCTCCACTTT. Residues: CASSYRSTGYNSPLHF.

The chain uses TRBV7-2 and TRBJ1-5; 12 bases are shared with TRBD1. J gave up 7 bases and V 2 bases, and 9 bases lay outside the gene matches. The germline V gene has CDR1 SGHTA and CDR2 FQGNSA. There are 17 residues in the CDR3. CDR3: CASSLIPGQGAKQPQHF. The CDR3 region has the DNA TGTGCCAGCAGCTTAATTCCGGGACAGGGGGCGAAACAGCCCCAGCATTTT.

This clonotype has a count of ten or more. The J gene is TRBJ1-2, the V gene TRBV3-1; maybe TRBD1 (6 bases). Trimming shortened V by 4 bases and J by 8 bases, and 17 bases separated the two germline ends. The CDR3 extends over 14 amino acids. Germline V gene lookup returns CDR1 LGHDT and CDR2 YNNKEL (reference sequence). The CDR3 nucleotides are TGTGCCAGCAGCCCCTCAGGGGCCACTCGGGGCTACACCTTC. It yields the protein CASSPSGATRGYTF.

This clonotype has a count of ten or more. The chain joins TRBV5-1 to TRBJ2-2; D gene ambiguous. The CDR3 is 14 residues long. Looked up from germline, CDR1 is SGHRS and CDR2 is YFSETQ. Trimming pared 2 bases from V and 3 bases from J, leaving 8 bases between. CDR3 sequence reads: CASSFNTDTGELFF. The CDR3 nucleotides read TGCGCCAGCAGCTTTAACACAGACACCGGGGAGCTGTTTTTT.

This clonotype was detected ten times or more. This sequence joins TRBV20-1 and TRBJ2-5, with D unclear. Germline lookup yields CDR1 DFQATT and CDR2 SNEGSKA (reference sequence). The CDR3 runs to 12 residues. V lost 5 bases and J 4 bases, leaving 11 bases between the germline ends. The CDR3 region is CSAQHGLETQYF. CDR3 sequence (DNA): TGCAGTGCTCAACACGGTTTAGAGACCCAGTACTTC.

This clonotype was seen repeatedly, ten times or more. The chain recombines TRBV7-2 with TRBJ1-2; no firm D call. Germline CDR1 is SGHTA and CDR2 is FQGNSA. The CDR3 consists of 14 residues. Trimming removed 4 bases at V and 0 bases at J, with 9 bases between. The chain's CDR3 is CASSSLTTNYGYTF. CDR3 DNA sequence: TGTGCCAGCAGCTCTTTAACTACTAACTATGGCTACACCTTC. Using reference TRBV7-2 and TRBJ1-2 for the parts outside the CDR3, the full variable domain is GAGVSQSPSNKVTEKGKDVELRCDPISGHTALYWYRQSLGQGLEFLIYFQGNSAPDKSGLPSDRFSAERTGGSVSTLTIQRTQQEDSAVYLCASSSLTTNYGYTFGSGTRLTVV.

As for this clonotype: Being one base from a much bigger clone, this may be a read error. The genes are TRBV10-3 and TRBJ1-2; tentatively, D is TRBD1 (5 bases). V lost 5 bases to trimming and J lost 2 bases, with 9 bases between them. The CDR3 loop spans 13 amino acids. CDR1 is ENHRY, CDR2 SYGVKD, per germline. The CDR3 nucleotides read TGTGCCATCAGTTACGAGGGGAACTATGGCTACACCTTC. Its protein product is CAISYEGNYGYTF.

The chain recombines TRBV15 with TRBJ2-3; D ambiguous. Trimming left V 4 bases short and J 3 bases short, with 8 bases between. Germline V CDR1 and CDR2: LNHNV, YYDKDF (reference sequence). This CDR3 is 13 amino acids long. The DNA for the CDR3 is TGTGCCACCAGCAAGCCAACAACAGATACGCAGTATTTT. Translating it yields CATSKPTTDTQYF.

This clonotype has just a few counts. The rearrangement joins TRBV5-5 to TRBJ1-4; D uncertain. The CDR3 covers 12 residues. Germline CDR1 SGHKS, CDR2 YYEKEE (reference sequence). V was shortened by 2 bases and J by 8 bases, with 7 bases between the two germline ends. The CDR3 reads CASSFQEEKLFF. CDR3 in DNA: TGTGCCAGCAGCTTCCAGGAGGAAAAACTGTTTTTT.